The 9 T cell receptor beta chains presented below share a single source sample, sequenced in a study of molecular identifiers for immune sequencing clone quantification (dated by TCRdb to between 2018 and 2020). Library preparation was by PCR. The sequencing machine was an Illumina HiSeq 4000. TCRdb took the public reads, trimmed them with fastp at Q25, ran MiXCR for clone calling and kept in-frame beta chains. Rows merge per CDR3 protein into single entries with the most common DNA and genes. This sample lists roughly 93,000 distinct CDR3 sequences; roughly 19% were detected once. 0.85% of the sample is in the top ten clones. The specimen was naive CD8+ T cells from blood, with Jurkat cell RNA spiked in. This sample's cell subset or site label indicates: FACS-sorted CD8+CD4-CCR7+CD45RA+ naive T cells. Receptors were obtained from a human donor in good health. Some libraries in this study had Jurkat cell RNA spiked in.

The chain recombines TRBV6-5 with TRBJ2-1; the D gene could be TRBD1 or TRBD2 (5 bases each). V lost 3 bases and J lost 6, with 9 bases in between. Per the germline V gene, CDR1 is MNHEY and CDR2 is SVGAGI. The CDR3 sequence is 13 residues long. CDR3 coding DNA: TGTGCCAGCAGTTATGGGACGGGCAATGAGCAGTTCTTC. Translation gives CASSYGTGNEQFF.

V gene TRBV10-3 combines with J gene TRBJ2-1; 10 bases are shared with TRBD2. V trimming: 6 bases; J trimming: 2 bases; junction bases outside the gene matches: 4. Germline lookup yields CDR1 ENHRY and CDR2 SYGVKD. This CDR3 is 15 amino acids long. The CDR3: CAIRAGTSAYNEQFF. CDR3 DNA sequence: TGTGCCATCAGGGCCGGGACTAGCGCCTACAATGAGCAGTTCTTC.

This clonotype was seen many times. The CDR3 coding sequence is TGTGCCAGCAGTTCCCAAGACAGGGTGGACCATGGCTACACCTTC. Residues: CASSSQDRVDHGYTF. The J gene is TRBJ1-2, the V gene TRBV2; 7 nucleotides agree with TRBD1. Per germline, CDR1 SNHLY and CDR2 FYNNEI. This CDR3 is 15 amino acids long. The V and J ends lost 5 bases and 6 bases, in that order; junction bases with no gene match: 12.

This clonotype was seen at least ten times. The chain uses TRBV5-1 and TRBJ1-1, with TRBD1 identical over 8 bases. V was clipped by 5 bases and J by 7 bases; unmatched bases: 7. This CDR3 region has 13 residues. The germline V gene encodes CDR1 SGHRS and CDR2 YFSETQ. The CDR3: CASRTGTGYEAFF. The CDR3 DNA is TGCGCCAGCAGGACCGGGACAGGTTATGAAGCTTTCTTT.

This clonotype was detected ten times or more. The chain joins TRBV7-2 to TRBJ2-5; a weak D match, TRBD2 (5 bases). Germline CDR1 reads SGHTA; CDR2 reads FQGNSA. The CDR3 runs to 14 residues. V was pared by 1 base and J by 2 bases, with 8 bases between. The DNA for the CDR3 is TGTGCCAGCAGCTTAGGTGGAGGACAAGAGACCCAGTACTTC. This translates into CASSLGGGQETQYF.

This clonotype was observed at least ten times. The chain employs TRBV9 and TRBJ2-2, with D hard to call. The V gene's germline CDR1 is SGDLS and CDR2 YYNGEE. The CDR3 length is 18 residues. Trimming pared 3 bases from V and 5 bases from J, leaving 23 bases between. CDR3 sequence (DNA): TGTGCCAGCAGCGGGACCCTTCAGTGGGAAGGAGAGACCGGGGAGCTGTTTTTT. It codes for CASSGTLQWEGETGELFF.

This clonotype was seen ten or more times. V is TRBV12-3 or TRBV12-4 and J is TRBJ2-1, with 11 bases fitting TRBD1. The length of the CDR3 is 16 residues. V trimming: 4 bases; J trimming: 6 bases; junction bases outside the gene matches: 8. CDR3 sequence (DNA): TGTGCCAGCAGTTCAAGCGCCGGGACAGGGGGCAATGAGCAGTTCTTC. Its protein product is CASSSSAGTGGNEQFF.

In this sample, this clonotype turned up many times. V gene TRBV27 combines with J gene TRBJ2-2; D unclear. The CDR3 runs to 13 residues. V was cut by 3 bases and J by 3 bases, with 5 bases left in between. Germline V CDR1 and CDR2: MNHEY, SMNVEV (reference sequence). CDR3 amino acids: CASSFQYTGELFF. The DNA for the CDR3 is TGTGCCAGCAGTTTCCAATACACCGGGGAGCTGTTTTTT.

This clonotype was observed at least ten times. This chain connects TRBV3-1 to TRBJ2-3, with D perhaps TRBD1 or TRBD2 (5 bases each). V lost 3 bases, J lost 3 bases, and 10 bases lay in between. The germline V gene has CDR1 LGHDT and CDR2 YNNKEL (reference sequence). The CDR3 has 14 amino acids. CDR3 amino acids: CASSQAGRTDTQYF. The CDR3 DNA sequence: TGTGCCAGCAGCCAGGCAGGGAGAACAGATACGCAGTATTTT.